The text below deals with one TCR beta chain. A much larger clone lies a single base off, so this may be a read error. The record originates from a study of identical twins. V shed 6 bases, J shed 4 bases, and the junction held 6 bases outside the gene matches. This CDR3 has 14 amino acids. Per the germline V gene, CDR1 is MDHEN and CDR2 is SYDVKM. TCRdb reprocessed the 5' RACE reads via MiXCR and lists one record per CDR3 protein. The table records nearly 250,000 distinct CDR3 sequences, roughly 7% of them present only once. These records were also assigned to another study, of yellow fever vaccine responses in identical twins.

This clonotype originated in a woman aged 18-30 years in good health. This chain joins TRBV28 and TRBJ2-3, with 8 bases matching TRBD2. The sample comprised memory (CD45RO+) T cells sorted from blood. The CDR3 region is CASSLRGGSDTQYF. In DNA form, the CDR3 reads TGTGCCAGCAGCCTCCGGGGGGGCTCAGATACGCAGTATTTT.